The present entry profiles one T cell receptor beta chain with its context. Its target is unknown. Only in-frame clones appear in the TCRdb table, and some are missing; sequencing was by immunoSEQ multiplex PCR. This repertoire shows 60,000 to 75,000 clones, just over 75% found once; its top ten account for 5% to 5.5%. This specimen belongs to a study of pediatric ulcerative colitis. Findings and limits, study-wide: All ulcerative colitis patients, but no controls, carried a couple of rectal clonotypes.

CDR1 is SGDLS, CDR2 YYNGEE, per germline. The CDR3 length is 14 residues. Trimming left V 0 bases short and J 0 bases short, with 4 bases between. Specimen: blood. The V and J genes are TRBV9 and TRBJ2-1; D unclear. This receptor was taken from a boy aged 10-17 years with moderate ulcerative colitis. CDR3 sequence reads: CASSVGSSYNEQFF. CDR3 nucleotide sequence: TGTGCCAGCAGCGTAGGAAGCTCCTACAATGAGCAGTTCTTC.